The 30 T cell receptor beta chains given below trace back to one sample, sequenced in a study of PD-L1 blockade in urothelial cancer (dated 2017 in TCRdb). Library construction relied on the immunoSEQ multiplex PCR assay. Not all clones reach the TCRdb copy of this immuneACCESS table, which keeps in-frame sequences only. Checked studies attribute under half of the gap to unresolved V genes and leave the rest unexplained. The sample profile shows 40,000 or so clones; 80% to 90% of them were found once. The ten largest clones take up roughly 6.4% of the sample. Explained via the paper, the time point label denotes: pretreatment peripheral blood. Specimen: PBMCs, collected around atezolizumab (anti-PD-L1) treatment. Receptor source: a man aged 55-75 years with urothelial cancer.

This chain joins TRBV19 and TRBJ1-2; the D gene is possibly TRBD1 (5 bases). Germline CDR1 reads LNHDA; CDR2 reads SQIVND (reference sequence). This CDR3 has 14 residues. V lost 6 bases and J 2 bases, leaving 13 bases between the germline ends. The CDR3 nucleotides read TGTGCCAGTAGGCTAGACAGCTCGAACTATGGCTACACCTTC. Its protein product is CASRLDSSNYGYTF.

This chain joins TRBV18 and TRBJ2-7; D ambiguous. Germline CDR1 reads KGHSH; CDR2 reads LQKENI. The V end was cut by 3 bases, the J end by 5 bases, with 11 bases between. CDR3 length: 13 amino acids. This CDR3 reads CASSPLRVHEQYF. The CDR3 nucleotides are TGTGCCAGCTCACCGCTACGGGTCCACGAGCAGTACTTC. The whole variable domain, filled in from reference TRBV18 and TRBJ2-7, reads NAGVMQNPRHLVRRRGQEARLRCSPMKGHSHVYWYRQLPEEGLKFMVYLQKENIIDESGMPKERFSAEFPKEGPSILRIQQVVRGDSAAYFCASSPLRVHEQYFGPGTRLTVT.

This chain uses TRBV29-1 with TRBJ1-5; 9 nucleotides align to TRBD1. This CDR3 spans 12 amino acids. J gave up 4 bases and V 6 bases, and 1 base lay outside the gene matches. The germline V gene has CDR1 SQVTM and CDR2 ANQGSEA. The CDR3 nucleotides are TGCAGCGTGGGGACAGGGAATCAGCCCCAGCATTTT. Residues: CSVGTGNQPQHF.

V is TRBV5-5 and J is TRBJ1-2; D unresolved. V was shortened by 3 bases and J by 0 bases, with 9 bases between the two germline ends. The CDR3 covers 14 residues. CDR1 is SGHKS, CDR2 YYEKEE, per germline (reference sequence). DNA for the CDR3: TGTGCCAGCAGCTCAGAGACAACTAACTATGGCTACACCTTC. This translates into CASSSETTNYGYTF.

Sample share makes this clone medium-sized (0.01 to 0.1%). The CDR3, as DNA: TGTGCCAGCAGTGAACGGGACAGGTCTGGATCACCCCTCCACTTT. Protein product: CASSERDRSGSPLHF. V and J are TRBV2 and TRBJ1-6; 8 bases line up with TRBD1. Losses at the gene ends were 2 bases for V and 10 bases for J; bases not matched to a gene: 7. Germline V gene lookup returns CDR1 SNHLY and CDR2 FYNNEI. The CDR3 extends over 15 amino acids.

The V call is TRBV9, the J call TRBJ1-2; 7 nucleotides line up with TRBD1. This CDR3 has 14 amino acids. Germline V gene sequence: CDR1 SGDLS, CDR2 YYNGEE. V trimming: 3 bases; J trimming: 4 bases; junction bases outside the gene matches: 6. The CDR3 bases are TGTGCCAGCAGCGGTGACAGGGATCCCTATGGCTACACCTTC. As protein: CASSGDRDPYGYTF.

The chain combines TRBV6-1 with TRBJ2-5; the match to TRBD1 covers 10 bases. Germline lookup yields CDR1 MNHNS and CDR2 SASEGT. V dropped 0 bases and J dropped 6; count of bases not matched to a gene: 4. The CDR3 loop spans 15 amino acids. The CDR3 sequence is CASSEARQGAKTQYF. The CDR3, as DNA: TGTGCCAGCAGTGAAGCCAGACAGGGGGCTAAGACCCAGTACTTC.

This clone came up once. The rearrangement links TRBV18 to TRBJ1-5; TRBD1 agrees at 7 bases. The CDR3 is 14 residues long. From germline, CDR1 is KGHSH and CDR2 LQKENI. V gave up 6 bases and J gave up 4 bases; unmatched junction bases: 6. For the CDR3, the DNA is TGTGCCAGCTCCGAGGGGGACAGTAATCAGCCCCAGCATTTT. It yields the protein CASSEGDSNQPQHF.

The V gene is TRBV2, the J gene TRBJ2-7, with D tentatively TRBD1 (5 bases). The V gene's germline CDR1 is SNHLY and CDR2 FYNNEI. Between the trimmed V and J ends, which lost 7 bases and 0 bases, there was a span of 22 bases. CDR3 length: 17 residues. The CDR3 nucleotides are TGTGCCAGCATCCCCCAGGGTCCGACCTTCCGCTCCTACGAGCAGTACTTC. Its translation: CASIPQGPTFRSYEQYF.

The genes are TRBV2 and TRBJ2-7, with D hard to call. Trimming shortened V by 8 bases and J by 2 bases, and 7 bases separated the two germline ends. Germline loops: CDR1 SNHLY, CDR2 FYNNEI. This CDR3 spans 11 amino acids. The CDR3 is CASRLAYEQYF. CDR3 DNA sequence: TGTGCCAGCCGGCTAGCCTACGAGCAGTACTTC.

The DNA for the CDR3 is TGTGCCTTAAAGGGCATCGGGACTAGCGGGACGGGCATCCCCTACAATGAGCAGTTCTTC. Translation gives CALKGIGTSGTGIPYNEQFF. The chain recombines TRBV2 with TRBJ2-1; TRBD2 matches at 13 bases. V lost 11 bases to trimming and J lost 2 bases; unmatched junction nucleotides: 21. Germline assignment: CDR1 SNHLY and CDR2 FYNNEI. This CDR3 spans 20 amino acids.

This chain links TRBV27 with TRBJ2-1, with 8 positions matching TRBD2. CDR3 length: 16 residues. Germline loops: CDR1 MNHEY, CDR2 SMNVEV (reference sequence). Trimming removed 4 bases from V and 9 bases from J; junction bases left unmatched: 14. CDR3 sequence: CASSSHWGGGSREQFF. The CDR3 DNA reads TGTGCCAGCAGTTCCCACTGGGGCGGGGGGTCCCGTGAGCAGTTCTTC.

The V gene is TRBV5-1, the J gene TRBJ1-2, with D unclear. The V gene lost 1 base and the J gene lost 2 bases, with 9 bases spanning the gap. The CDR3 contains 14 residues. Germline values: CDR1 SGHRS, CDR2 YFSETQ. As DNA, the CDR3 is TGCGCCAGCAGCTTGACAGCGGAAAACTATGGCTACACCTTC. It yields the protein CASSLTAENYGYTF.

The gene calls are TRBV6-1 and TRBJ2-2; TRBD2 matches 8 bases. This CDR3 comprises 15 residues. Trimming at V came to 6 bases and at J to 2 bases, leaving 5 bases not matched to a gene. The germline gives CDR1 MNHNS, CDR2 SASEGT. The CDR3 bases are TGTGCCAGCAGCCAGAGGACTAGCAACACCGGGGAGCTGTTTTTT. It is translated as CASSQRTSNTGELFF.

The gene calls are TRBV7-3 and TRBJ1-2, with 11 nucleotides matching TRBD1. The CDR3 has 17 amino acids. J was trimmed by 5 bases and V by 0 bases; bases with no gene match: 8. CDR1 and CDR2 from the germline V gene are SGHTA and FQGTGA. This CDR3 reads CASSLTSLGQGAYGYTF. CDR3 sequence (DNA): TGTGCCAGCAGCTTAACTTCGCTTGGACAGGGGGCGTATGGCTACACCTTC.

This clone was seen a handful of times. V usage is TRBV5-1 and J usage is TRBJ1-1, with 8 bases aligning to TRBD1. V lost 0 bases and J lost 4; bases outside the gene matches: 5. The germline gives CDR1 SGHRS, CDR2 YFSETQ. The CDR3 runs to 15 residues. Here the CDR3 DNA reads TGCGCCAGCAGCTTGGCCGGGCAGGGGGCCACTGAAGCTTTCTTT. It specifies CASSLAGQGATEAFF. The full variable domain, with the rest looked up from reference TRBV5-1 and TRBJ1-1, is KAGVTQTPRYLIKTRGQQVTLSCSPISGHRSVSWYQQTPGQGLQFLFEYFSETQRNKGNFPGRFSGRQFSNSRSEMNVSTLELGDSALYLCASSLAGQGATEAFFGQGTRLTVV.

This CDR3 is CASSLNTGAEQYF. The CDR3 bases are TGCGCCAGCAGCTTGAACACAGGGGCCGAGCAGTACTTC. The chain combines TRBV5-1 with TRBJ2-7, with 7 bases identical to TRBD1. This CDR3 has 13 residues. CDR1 and CDR2 from the germline V gene are SGHRS and YFSETQ. V was pared by 1 base and J by 6 bases, with 4 bases of the junction left unmatched.

This clone occurred once. This CDR3 is CASSFPGPSNTGELFF. In DNA form, the CDR3 reads TGTGCCAGCAGCTTCCCAGGGCCCTCGAACACCGGGGAGCTGTTTTTT. The chain uses TRBV11-2 and TRBJ2-2; a weak D match, TRBD1 (5 bases). V dropped 3 bases and J dropped 0 bases, with 11 bases sitting between them. The CDR3 runs 16 residues. Germline loops: CDR1 SGHAT, CDR2 FQNNGV.

The chain joins TRBV13 to TRBJ2-1; D unclear. CDR3 size: 14 residues. Trimming left V 8 bases short and J 0 bases short, with 11 bases between. Germline-derived CDR1 and CDR2 are PRHDT and FYEKMQ (reference sequence). DNA for the CDR3: TGTGCCAGCGGCCGACGGAGCTCCTACAATGAGCAGTTCTTC. It codes for CASGRRSSYNEQFF. Filled out from reference TRBV13 and TRBJ2-1, the complete variable domain reads AAGVIQSPRHLIKEKRETATLKCYPIPRHDTVYWYQQGPGQDPQFLISFYEKMQSDKGSIPDRFSAQQFSDYHSELNMSSLELGDSALYFCASGRRSSYNEQFFGPGTRLTVL.

V usage is TRBV15 and J usage is TRBJ2-1; 8 bases agree with TRBD2. In germline, CDR1 is LNHNV, CDR2 YYDKDF (reference sequence). The CDR3 runs to 16 residues. V was clipped by 5 bases and J by 7 bases; unmatched bases: 13. CDR3 coding DNA: TGTGCCACCAGCTCTATAGCGGGGAAGGTTAGGAATGAGCAGTTCTTC. Translated: CATSSIAGKVRNEQFF.

The rearrangement joins TRBV14 to TRBJ2-7; 7 bases map to TRBD1. The CDR3 covers 20 residues. Germline V gives CDR1 SGHDN, CDR2 FVKESK. Unmatched junction bases numbered 26, after V lost 8 bases and J lost 1 base. CDR3 nucleotides: TGTGCCAGCTTTGGGGCCCAGAGATGTGAATGCCGACAGGGTTCCTACGAGCAGTACTTC. This encodes CASFGAQRCECRQGSYEQYF.

The rearrangement links TRBV28 to TRBJ1-5; a possible D gene is TRBD1 (6 bases). This CDR3 has 13 amino acids. Deletions cut 2 bases from V and 6 bases from J, with 8 bases between. Germline CDR1 is MDHEN and CDR2 is SYDVKM. The CDR3 DNA reads as TGTGCCAGCAGTTTAACAGGGATTCAGCCCCAGCATTTT. Protein sequence: CASSLTGIQPQHF. The entire variable domain, with the rest obtained from reference TRBV28 and TRBJ1-5, is as follows: DVKVTQSSRYLVKRTGEKVFLECVQDMDHENMFWYRQDPGLGLRLIYFSYDVKMKEKGDIPEGYSVSREKKERFSLILESASTNQTSMYLCASSLTGIQPQHFGDGTRLSIL.

This clone was counted once. This rearrangement joins TRBV2 to TRBJ2-7; 7 nucleotides agree with TRBD2. Per the germline V gene, CDR1 is SNHLY and CDR2 is FYNNEI. J lost 6 bases, V lost 1 base, and 6 bases had no gene match. The CDR3 is 14 residues long. The CDR3 nucleotides read TGTGCCAGCAGTGAAGTCTGGGGAGGGGTCGAGCAGTACTTC. Its translation is CASSEVWGGVEQYF.

This chain joins TRBV19 and TRBJ2-1, with D perhaps TRBD1 (6 bases). The CDR3 extends over 14 amino acids. Per the germline V gene, CDR1 is LNHDA and CDR2 is SQIVND (reference sequence). V lost 3 bases and J lost 7, with 13 bases in between. CDR3 DNA sequence: TGTGCCAGTAGTATTCCGACAGGAAGGAATGAGCAGTTCTTC. Encoded protein: CASSIPTGRNEQFF.

The chain is built from TRBV5-1 and TRBJ2-7, with D perhaps matching TRBD1 (6 bases). The CDR3 is made up of 15 amino acids. Germline V CDR1 and CDR2: SGHRS, YFSETQ. Trimming shortened V by 4 bases and J by 3 bases, and 17 bases separated the two germline ends. The CDR3 sequence is CASSPRLGQDYEQYF. The CDR3, as DNA: TGCGCCAGCAGCCCCCGGTTGGGACAAGACTACGAGCAGTACTTC.

The gene calls are TRBV28 and TRBJ1-1; perhaps TRBD1 as D (6 bases). The CDR3 is 17 residues long. CDR1 is MDHEN, CDR2 SYDVKM, per germline. Trimming took off 5 bases at V and 0 bases at J, with 19 bases between the two ends. The CDR3 reads CASSATNLGTLNTEAFF. The CDR3 coding sequence is TGTGCCAGCAGTGCCACGAACCTCGGGACATTGAACACTGAAGCTTTCTTT.

The rearrangement uses TRBV29-1 and TRBJ1-1; 8 nucleotides match TRBD1. This CDR3 is 13 amino acids long. V was clipped by 3 bases and J by 5 bases; unmatched bases: 5. Germline lookup yields CDR1 SQVTM and CDR2 ANQGSEA. This CDR3 reads CSVENTGGTEAFF. The DNA for the CDR3 is TGCAGCGTTGAGAATACAGGGGGGACTGAAGCTTTCTTT.

The rearrangement uses TRBV5-1 and TRBJ2-2; D might be TRBD2 (6 bases). V lost 0 bases and J 0 bases, leaving 6 bases between the germline ends. Germline-derived CDR1 and CDR2 are SGHRS and YFSETQ. The CDR3 is 15 residues long. CDR3 sequence reads: CASSLGLANTGELFF. The CDR3 DNA sequence: TGCGCCAGCAGCTTGGGACTAGCGAACACCGGGGAGCTGTTTTTT.

The V call is TRBV19, the J call TRBJ1-1; D gene ambiguous. Between the trimmed V and J ends, which lost 7 bases and 3 bases, there was a span of 6 bases. Per germline, CDR1 LNHDA and CDR2 SQIVND (reference sequence). This CDR3 spans 11 amino acids. The CDR3 loop reads CASTSDTEAFF. The DNA for the CDR3 is TGTGCCAGTACCTCGGACACTGAAGCTTTCTTT.

As DNA, the CDR3 is TGTGCCAGCAAGGCTAGCGGGGAAGTTCTGGAGACCCAGTACTTC. Translated, it gives CASKASGEVLETQYF. V gene TRBV2 combines with J gene TRBJ2-5, with TRBD2 matching over 9 bases. CDR1 and CDR2 (germline): SNHLY, FYNNEI. The CDR3 is made up of 15 amino acids. The V and J ends lost 7 bases and 5 bases, in that order; junction bases with no gene match: 11.